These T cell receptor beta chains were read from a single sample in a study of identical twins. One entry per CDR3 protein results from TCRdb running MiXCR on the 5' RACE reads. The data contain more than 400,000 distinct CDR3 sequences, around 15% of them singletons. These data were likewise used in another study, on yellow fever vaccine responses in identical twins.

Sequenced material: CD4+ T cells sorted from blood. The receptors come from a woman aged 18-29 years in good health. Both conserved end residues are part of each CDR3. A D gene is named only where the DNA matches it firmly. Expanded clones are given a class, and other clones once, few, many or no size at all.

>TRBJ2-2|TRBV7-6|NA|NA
TGTGCCAGCAGCTTAGTTTCACAGGAACTAACCGGGGAGCTGTTTTTT
CASSLVSQELTGELFF
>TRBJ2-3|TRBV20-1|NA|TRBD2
TGCAGTGCTAGATCCCCGGGGGGGAGCACAGATACGCAGTATTTT
CSARSPGGSTDTQYF
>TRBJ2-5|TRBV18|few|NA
TGTGCCAGCTCACCACCCGCAGGGATAGAGACCCAGTACTTC
CASSPPAGIETQYF
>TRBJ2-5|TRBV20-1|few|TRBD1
TGCAGTGCCGTCCGGGACAGGGGGGAAGAGACCCAGTACTTC
CSAVRDRGEETQYF
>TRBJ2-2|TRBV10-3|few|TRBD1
TGTGCCATCAGTATGGGACAGGGCCTGTACTACACCGGGGAGCTGTTTTTT
CAISMGQGLYYTGELFF
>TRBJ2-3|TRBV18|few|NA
TGTGCCAGCTCACCACCTACCAAGACTAGCACAGATACGCAGTATTTT
CASSPPTKTSTDTQYF
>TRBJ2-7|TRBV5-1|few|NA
TGCGCCAGCAACTCCGCCCAGGCAGGGATGAGGTACGAGCAGTACTTC
CASNSAQAGMRYEQYF
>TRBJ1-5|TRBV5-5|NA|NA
TGTGCCAGCAGCCCGGAGGAGAGGGCGTATAGCAATCAGCCCCAGCATTTT
CASSPEERAYSNQPQHF
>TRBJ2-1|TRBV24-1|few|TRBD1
TGTGCCACCACGGGACAGGGAAACAATGAGCAGTTCTTC
CATTGQGNNEQFF
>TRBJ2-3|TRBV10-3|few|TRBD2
TGTGCCATCAGGGGACTAGACAACACAGATACGCAGTATTTT
CAIRGLDNTDTQYF
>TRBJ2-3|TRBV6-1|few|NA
TGTGCCAGCACCACCTTCGGAGGGGTGGGCACAGATACGCAGTATTTT
CASTTFGGVGTDTQYF
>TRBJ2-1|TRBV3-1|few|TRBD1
TGTGCCAGCAGCCTAATTGACAGGGTGAATGAGCAGTTCTTC
CASSLIDRVNEQFF
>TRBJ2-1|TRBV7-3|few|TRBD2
TGTGCCAGCAGCTTATCGGGGGGGTACTCCTACAATGAGCAGTTCTTC
CASSLSGGYSYNEQFF
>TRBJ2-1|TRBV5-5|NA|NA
TGTGCCAGCAGCTTGCGTGACGGGAACCGATATAACAATGAGCAGTTCTTC
CASSLRDGNRYNNEQFF
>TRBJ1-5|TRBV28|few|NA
TGTGCCAGCAGTTTAGCCCGGACTTATCAGCCCCAGCATTTT
CASSLARTYQPQHF
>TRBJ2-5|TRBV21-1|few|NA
TGTGCCAGCAGCAAAGCCGCACAGGGGGAGTGGGAGACCCAGTACTTC
CASSKAAQGEWETQYF
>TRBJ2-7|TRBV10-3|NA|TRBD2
TGTGCCATCAGTGAGGGGCTAGCGGGAGGGACGGCCTACGAGCAGTACTTC
CAISEGLAGGTAYEQYF
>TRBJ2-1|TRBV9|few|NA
TGTGCCAGCAGCGTAGGGGTTAGCGGTTCCTACAATGAGCAGTTCTTC
CASSVGVSGSYNEQFF
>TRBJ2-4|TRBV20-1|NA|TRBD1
TGCAGTGCCCCGGGACAGGGCATAAACATTCAGTACTTC
CSAPGQGINIQYF
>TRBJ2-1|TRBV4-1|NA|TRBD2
TGCGCCAGCAGCCAAGAAACTAGCGGGAGCGGATATGAGCAGTTCTTC
CASSQETSGSGYEQFF
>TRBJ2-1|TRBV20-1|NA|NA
TGCAGTGCTAGAGATTTGGGGCGGATAAACAATGAGCAGTTCTTC
CSARDLGRINNEQFF
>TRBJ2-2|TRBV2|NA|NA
TGTGCCAGCAGTGCCTCAGGGCACGGCACCGGGGAGCTGTTTTTT
CASSASGHGTGELFF
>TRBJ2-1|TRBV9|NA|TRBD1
TGTGCCAGCAGCGCGGACAGGGGGCAGGTTGTATCCTACAATGAGCAGTTCTTC
CASSADRGQVVSYNEQFF
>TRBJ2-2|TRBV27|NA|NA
TGTGCCAGCAGTTTCGAAGGCCCTACCGGGGAGCTGTTTTTT
CASSFEGPTGELFF
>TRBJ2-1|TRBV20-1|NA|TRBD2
TGCAGTGCTATAACGACTAGCGGGGGGTACAATGAGCAGTTCTTC
CSAITTSGGYNEQFF
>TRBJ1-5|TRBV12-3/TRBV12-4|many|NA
TGTGCCAGCAGCCAGGGCCAGCACAATCAGCCCCAGCATTTT
CASSQGQHNQPQHF
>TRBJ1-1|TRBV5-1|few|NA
TGCGCCAGCAGCTTGATGGCAGGATTGAACACTGAAGCTTTCTTT
CASSLMAGLNTEAFF
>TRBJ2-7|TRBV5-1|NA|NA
TGCGCCAGCAGCCTGGGGCAGCAGACCTACGAGCAGTACTTC
CASSLGQQTYEQYF
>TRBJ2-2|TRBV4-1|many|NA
TGCGCCAGCAGCCAGACCAGAACCGGGGAGCTGTTTTTT
CASSQTRTGELFF
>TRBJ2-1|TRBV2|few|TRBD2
TGTGCCAGCCTATTTAGTCTTAGCGGGATTAACGAGCAGTTCTTC
CASLFSLSGINEQFF
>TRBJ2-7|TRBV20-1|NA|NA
TGCAGTGCTAGAGATCCCGTAGGGTCTTACTCCTACGAGCAGTACTTC
CSARDPVGSYSYEQYF
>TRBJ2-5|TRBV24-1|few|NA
TGTGCCACCAGTGATCCGACAGTGGTGGGAGAGACCCAGTACTTC
CATSDPTVVGETQYF
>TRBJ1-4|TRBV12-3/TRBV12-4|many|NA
TGTGCCAGCAGCCCAAGGGGAGAAAAACTGTTTTTT
CASSPRGEKLFF
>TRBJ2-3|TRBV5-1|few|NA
TGCGCCAGCAGCTTGGTAGGAGAAACCACAGATACGCAGTATTTT
CASSLVGETTDTQYF
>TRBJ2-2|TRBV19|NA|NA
TGTGCCAGTAGGGATAGGGCCCACACCGGGGAGCTGTTTTTT
CASRDRAHTGELFF
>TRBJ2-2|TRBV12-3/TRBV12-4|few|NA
TGTGCCAGCAGTTTAGCTACAGCACAGTTTTTT
CASSLATAQFF
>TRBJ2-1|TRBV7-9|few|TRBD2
TGTGCCAGCAGCCCCTTAGCGGGAGACTCTTACAATGAGCAGTTCTTC
CASSPLAGDSYNEQFF
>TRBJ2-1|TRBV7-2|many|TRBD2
TGTGCCAGCAGCTCTAGCGGGGGGCCGTACAATGAGCAGTTCTTC
CASSSSGGPYNEQFF